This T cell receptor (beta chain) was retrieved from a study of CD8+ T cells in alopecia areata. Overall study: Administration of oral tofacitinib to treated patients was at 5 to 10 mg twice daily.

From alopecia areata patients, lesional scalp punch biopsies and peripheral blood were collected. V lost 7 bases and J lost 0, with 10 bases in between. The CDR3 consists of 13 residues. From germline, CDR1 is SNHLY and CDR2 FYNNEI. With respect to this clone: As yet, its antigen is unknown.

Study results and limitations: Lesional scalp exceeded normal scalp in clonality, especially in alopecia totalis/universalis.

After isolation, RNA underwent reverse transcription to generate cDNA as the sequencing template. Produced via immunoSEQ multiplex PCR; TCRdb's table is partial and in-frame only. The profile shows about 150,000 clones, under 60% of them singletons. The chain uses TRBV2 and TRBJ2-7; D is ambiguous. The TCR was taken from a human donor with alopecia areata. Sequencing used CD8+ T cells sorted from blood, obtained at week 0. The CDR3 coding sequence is TGTGCCAGCATGCCCATCTCCTCCTACGAGCAGTACTTC. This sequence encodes CASMPISSYEQYF. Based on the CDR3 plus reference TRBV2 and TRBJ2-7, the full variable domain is EPEVTQTPSHQVTQMGQEVILRCVPISNHLYFYWYRQILGQKVEFLVSFYNNEISEKSEIFDDQFSVERPDGSNFTLKIRSTKLEDSAMYFCASMPISSYEQYFGPGTRLTVT.